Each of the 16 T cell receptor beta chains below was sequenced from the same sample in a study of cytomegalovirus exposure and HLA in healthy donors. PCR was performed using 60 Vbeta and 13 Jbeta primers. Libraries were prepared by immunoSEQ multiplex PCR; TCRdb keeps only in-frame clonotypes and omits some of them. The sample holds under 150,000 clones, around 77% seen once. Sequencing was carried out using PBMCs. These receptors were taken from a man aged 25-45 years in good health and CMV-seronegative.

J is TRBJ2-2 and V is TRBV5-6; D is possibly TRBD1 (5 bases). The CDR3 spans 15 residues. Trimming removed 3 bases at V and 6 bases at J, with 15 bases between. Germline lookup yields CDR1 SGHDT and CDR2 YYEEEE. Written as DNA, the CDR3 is TGTGCCAGCAGCTCGGTCTCAGGGTCAGCCGGGGAGCTGTTTTTT. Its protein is CASSSVSGSAGELFF.

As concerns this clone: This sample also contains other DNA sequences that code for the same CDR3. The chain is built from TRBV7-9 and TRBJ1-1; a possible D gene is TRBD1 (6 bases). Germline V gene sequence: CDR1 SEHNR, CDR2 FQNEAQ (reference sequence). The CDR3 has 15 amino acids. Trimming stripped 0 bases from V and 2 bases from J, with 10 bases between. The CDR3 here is CASSLAQGGNTEAFF. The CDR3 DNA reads TGTGCCAGCAGCTTAGCACAGGGTGGAAACACTGAAGCTTTCTTT. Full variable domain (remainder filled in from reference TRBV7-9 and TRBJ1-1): DTGVSQNPRHKITKRGQNVTFRCDPISEHNRLYWYRQTLGQGPEFLTYFQNEAQLEKSRLLSDRFSAERPKGSFSTLEIQRTEQGDSAMYLCASSLAQGGNTEAFFGQGTRLTVV.

In DNA, the CDR3 is TGCAGCGTTGATGGCGGGGCGCCCTATGGCTACACCTTC. Amino acid sequence: CSVDGGAPYGYTF. This chain joins TRBV29-1 and TRBJ1-2; D is perhaps TRBD1 (5 bases). Germline CDR1 and CDR2: SQVTM and ANQGSEA. V was trimmed by 3 bases and J by 4 bases, leaving 12 bases between them. The CDR3 covers 13 residues.

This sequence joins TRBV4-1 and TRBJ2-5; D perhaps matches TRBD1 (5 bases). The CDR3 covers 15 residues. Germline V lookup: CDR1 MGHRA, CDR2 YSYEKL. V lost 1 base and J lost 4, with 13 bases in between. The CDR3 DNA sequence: TGCGCCAGCAGCCAAGCTCCCCAGGGTGCAGAGACCCAGTACTTC. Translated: CASSQAPQGAETQYF.

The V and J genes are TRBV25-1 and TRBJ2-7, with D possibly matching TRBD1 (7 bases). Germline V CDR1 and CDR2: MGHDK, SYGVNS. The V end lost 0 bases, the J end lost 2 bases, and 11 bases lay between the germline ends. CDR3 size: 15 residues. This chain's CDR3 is CASSEYRGDTYEQYF. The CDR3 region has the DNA TGTGCCAGCAGTGAATACAGGGGGGACACCTACGAGCAGTACTTC.

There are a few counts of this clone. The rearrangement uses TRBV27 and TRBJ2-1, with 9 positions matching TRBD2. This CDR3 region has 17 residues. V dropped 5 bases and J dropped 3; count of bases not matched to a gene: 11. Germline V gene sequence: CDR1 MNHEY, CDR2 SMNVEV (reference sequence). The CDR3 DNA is TGTGCCAGCAGTGGGTCTAGCGGGGATTGGGGCTACAATGAGCAGTTCTTC. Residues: CASSGSSGDWGYNEQFF.

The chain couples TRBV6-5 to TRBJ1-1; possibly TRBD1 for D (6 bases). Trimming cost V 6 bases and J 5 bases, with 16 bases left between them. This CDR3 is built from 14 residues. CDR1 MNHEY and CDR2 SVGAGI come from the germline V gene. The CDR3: CASRILRGRTEAFF. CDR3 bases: TGTGCCAGCAGGATCTTGCGGGGGCGGACTGAAGCTTTCTTT.

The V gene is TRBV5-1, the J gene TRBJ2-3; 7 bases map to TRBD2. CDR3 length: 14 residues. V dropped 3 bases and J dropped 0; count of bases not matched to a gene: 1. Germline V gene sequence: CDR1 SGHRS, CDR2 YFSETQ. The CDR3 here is CASSSSGSTDTQYF. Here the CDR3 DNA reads TGCGCCAGCAGCTCTAGCGGAAGCACAGATACGCAGTATTTT.

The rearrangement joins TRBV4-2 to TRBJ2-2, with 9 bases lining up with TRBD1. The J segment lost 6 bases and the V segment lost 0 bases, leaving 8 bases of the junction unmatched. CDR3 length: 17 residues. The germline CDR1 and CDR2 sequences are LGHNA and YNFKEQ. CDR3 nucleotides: TGTGCCAGCAGCCAAGACGTAGGACAGGGGAGGGCCGGGGAGCTGTTTTTT. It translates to CASSQDVGQGRAGELFF.

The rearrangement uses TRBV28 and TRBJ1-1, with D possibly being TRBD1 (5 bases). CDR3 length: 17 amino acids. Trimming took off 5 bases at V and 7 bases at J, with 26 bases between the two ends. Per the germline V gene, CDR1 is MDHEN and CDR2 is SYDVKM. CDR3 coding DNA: TGTGCCAGCAGTCCACGCGCACAGGAGGGATTCCTTTTTGAAGCTTTCTTT. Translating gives CASSPRAQEGFLFEAFF.

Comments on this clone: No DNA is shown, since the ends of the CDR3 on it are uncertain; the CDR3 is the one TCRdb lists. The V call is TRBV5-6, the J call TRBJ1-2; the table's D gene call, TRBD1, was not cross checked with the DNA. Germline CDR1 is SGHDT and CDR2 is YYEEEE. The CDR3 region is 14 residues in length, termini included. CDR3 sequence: CASSFGQGAGGYPF.

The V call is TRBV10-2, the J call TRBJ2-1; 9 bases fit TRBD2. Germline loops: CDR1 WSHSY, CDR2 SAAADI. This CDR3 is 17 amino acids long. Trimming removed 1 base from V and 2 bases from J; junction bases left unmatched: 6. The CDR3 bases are TGCGCCAGCAGTGAGTTGGTAGCGGGGGTTACCTACAATGAGCAGTTCTTC. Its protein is CASSELVAGVTYNEQFF.

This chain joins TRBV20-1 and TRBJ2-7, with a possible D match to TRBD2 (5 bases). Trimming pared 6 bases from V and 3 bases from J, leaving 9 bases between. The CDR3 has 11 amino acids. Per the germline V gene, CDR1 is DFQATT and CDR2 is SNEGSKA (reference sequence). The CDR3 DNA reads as TGCAGTGCGGGTACTAGCTACGAGCAGTACTTC. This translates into CSAGTSYEQYF.

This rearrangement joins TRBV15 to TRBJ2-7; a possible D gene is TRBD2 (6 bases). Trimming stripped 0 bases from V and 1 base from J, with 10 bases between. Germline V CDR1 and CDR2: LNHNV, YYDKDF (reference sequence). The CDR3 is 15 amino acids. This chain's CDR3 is CATSRDLGGSYEQYF. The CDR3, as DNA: TGTGCCACCAGCAGAGATCTGGGAGGATCCTACGAGCAGTACTTC.

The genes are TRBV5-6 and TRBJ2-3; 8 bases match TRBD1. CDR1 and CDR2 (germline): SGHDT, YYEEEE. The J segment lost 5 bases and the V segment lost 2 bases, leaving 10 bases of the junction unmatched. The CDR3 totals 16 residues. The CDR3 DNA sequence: TGTGCCAGCAGCTTCCGTGGGACAGGTGAGAGAGATACGCAGTATTTT. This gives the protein CASSFRGTGERDTQYF.

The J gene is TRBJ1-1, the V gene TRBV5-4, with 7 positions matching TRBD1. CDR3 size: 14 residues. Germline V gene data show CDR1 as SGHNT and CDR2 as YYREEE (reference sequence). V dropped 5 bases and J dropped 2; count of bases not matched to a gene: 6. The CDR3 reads CASRRTGVNTEAFF. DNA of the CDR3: TGTGCCAGCAGACGAACAGGGGTCAACACTGAAGCTTTCTTT.